This T cell receptor (beta chain) was captured in a study of OX40 agonist ivuxolimab in advanced cancers. Regarding the research as a whole: Ivuxolimab was a fully human IgG2 agonistic monoclonal antibody targeting the costimulatory receptor OX40 (CD134). Intravenous ivuxolimab was administered to patients every 2 weeks at six dose levels: 0.01, 0.1, 0.3, 1.5, 3 and 10 mg/kg. Of the approximately 54 dose-escalation patients, hepatocellular carcinoma was present in approximately 20, melanoma in approximately 15, renal cell carcinoma in 9 and head and neck cancer in 9. In the dose-escalation cohort, 82.7% of patients were male, and the mean age was roughly 60 years, with a range of roughly 23 to 85. Patients were allowed to have had prior anti-PD-1, anti-PD-L1 or anti-CTLA-4 therapy, and approximately 39% of the dose-escalation patients had been treated with checkpoint inhibitors. Three dose-escalation patients achieved partial responses, one with hepatocellular carcinoma and two with cutaneous melanoma. Peripheral TCRbeta sequencing was intended to test whether TCR sequence diversity was altered and clonal T-cell expansion was caused by ivuxolimab. The monotherapy dose-escalation portion (N = 52 patients) of the phase I ivuxolimab trial is reported in the paper. General conclusions and limits of the study: Partial responders in the 0.1-3.0 mg/kg groups had among the lowest normalized peripheral clonal expansion, especially among CD8+ T cells. After ivuxolimab, more expanded clones were found on average in CD8+ T cells than in CD4+ T cells. Antigen specificity was not determined for the clonally expanded peripheral T cells. Low levels of normalized T-cell clonal expansion were also shown by some nonresponding patients. At doses of 0.1 to 3.0 mg/kg, clonal expansion of both CD4+ and CD8+ blood T cells was observed from baseline to week 6.

The CDR3 covers 12 residues, taking in both the cysteine and the phenylalanine. The CDR3 DNA has 36 bases and is translated from base 1. Based on the germline V gene (reference sequence), the CDR1 and CDR2 sequences are SEHNR and FQNEAQ. V drops 1 base and J drops 8 bases, leaving 8 bases in between. For sequencing of the TCRbeta CDR3 region, genomic DNA was extracted from the sorted cells. The immunoSEQ Assay was used for sequencing of TCRbeta CDR3 regions. As stored in TCRdb, this immuneACCESS dataset retains in-frame rearrangements with V and J assigned. A fraction of the clones does not appear; measured against another copy, unresolved V genes explain less than half of the discrepancy, and the remainder lacks a known reason. This sample holds around 64,000 clones; 70% to 90% were observed only once. The top ten hold under 1.5% of the sample. The trial excluded patients who had a history of autoimmune disease or who were on systemic immunosuppression. In every dose cohort, peripheral blood was drawn for TCR sequencing at baseline, cycle 4 day 1, and cycle 7 day 1. Samples came from an open-label, multicenter, first-in-human phase I dose-escalation trial of ivuxolimab. Adults with locally advanced or metastatic melanoma, renal cell carcinoma, hepatocellular carcinoma or head and neck squamous cell carcinoma were enrolled in the trial. Before TCR sequencing, CD4+ and CD8+ T cells were separately sorted from peripheral blood.

Comments on this clone: Its antigen remains unidentified. Base qualities are missing; no much larger clone stands one base away.

The sequence is built from TRBV7-9 and TRBJ1-1, with the identity of the D gene unclear. The sequence came from an adult with an advanced solid tumor such as melanoma, head and neck, liver or kidney cancer. The source material was CD4+ or CD8+ T cells sorted from blood, sampled in a trial of the OX40 agonist ivuxolimab. The sequenced DNA: TGTGCCAGCAGCTTAGAGGTTTCCGAAGCTTTCTTT. This codes for CASSLEVSEAFF.